A few counts support the clone carrying this T cell receptor beta chain. An oligo carrying a UMI was ligated to the cDNA 3' end. The first PCR ran three to four cycles with an equimolar RC1.1 and RC1.2 beta primer mix. A single record per CDR3 protein comes from TCRdb applying MiXCR to the UMI-ligation and nested PCR reads. The sample gives approximately 54,000 distinct CDR3 sequences, roughly 12% of which show up once; under 11% is in the top ten. These data belong to a study of quantifying T cell responses using KT2 cells. Whole-study context: Reverse transcription used primers in the TCR alpha and beta constant regions.

Germline CDR1 reads DFQATT; CDR2 reads SNEGSKA (reference sequence). The germline V and J ends were trimmed by 4 bases and 1 base, with 10 bases remaining between them. The CDR3 is made up of 13 amino acids. The sample was PBMCs spiked with cells of the T cell clone KT2. This receptor was identified in a human donor. The V and J genes are TRBV20-1 and TRBJ1-1, with D possibly being TRBD1 (5 bases). This CDR3 is CSAIGVGNTEAFF. CDR3 sequence (DNA): TGCAGTGCTATAGGGGTCGGGAACACTGAAGCTTTCTTT.